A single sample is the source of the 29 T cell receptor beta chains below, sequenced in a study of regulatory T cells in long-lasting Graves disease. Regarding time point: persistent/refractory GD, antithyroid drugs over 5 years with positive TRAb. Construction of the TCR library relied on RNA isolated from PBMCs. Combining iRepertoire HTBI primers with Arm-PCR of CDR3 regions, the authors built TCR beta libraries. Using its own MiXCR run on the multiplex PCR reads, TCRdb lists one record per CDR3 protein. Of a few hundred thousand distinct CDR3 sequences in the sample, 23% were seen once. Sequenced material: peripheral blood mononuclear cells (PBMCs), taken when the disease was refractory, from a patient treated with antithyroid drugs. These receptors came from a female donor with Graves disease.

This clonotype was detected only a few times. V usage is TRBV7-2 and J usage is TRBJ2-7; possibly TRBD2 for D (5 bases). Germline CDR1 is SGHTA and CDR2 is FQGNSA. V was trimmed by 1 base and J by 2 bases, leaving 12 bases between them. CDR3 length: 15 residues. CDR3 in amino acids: CASSLGGSQTYEQYF. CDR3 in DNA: TGTGCCAGCAGCTTAGGTGGGAGTCAAACCTACGAGCAGTACTTC.

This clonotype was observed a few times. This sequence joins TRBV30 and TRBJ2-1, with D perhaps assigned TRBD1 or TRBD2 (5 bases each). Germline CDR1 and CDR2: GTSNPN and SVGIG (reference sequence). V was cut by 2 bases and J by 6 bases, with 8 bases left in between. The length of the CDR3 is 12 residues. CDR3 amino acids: CAWSWGSNEQFF. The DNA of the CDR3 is TGTGCCTGGAGTTGGGGGAGCAATGAGCAGTTCTTC.

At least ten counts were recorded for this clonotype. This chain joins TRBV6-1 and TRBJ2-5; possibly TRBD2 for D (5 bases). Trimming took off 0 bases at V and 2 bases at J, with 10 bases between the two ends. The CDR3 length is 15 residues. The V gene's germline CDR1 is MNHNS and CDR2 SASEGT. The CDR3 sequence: CASSEAFEGQETQYF. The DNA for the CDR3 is TGTGCCAGCAGTGAAGCATTTGAGGGTCAAGAGACCCAGTACTTC.

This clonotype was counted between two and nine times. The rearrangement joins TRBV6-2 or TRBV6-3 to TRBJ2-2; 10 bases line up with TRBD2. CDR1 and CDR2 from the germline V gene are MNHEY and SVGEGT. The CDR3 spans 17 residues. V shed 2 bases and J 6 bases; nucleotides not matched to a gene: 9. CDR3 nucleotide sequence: TGTGCCAGCAGTTACGGGTCTAGCGGGAGTATTTCCGGGGAGCTGTTTTTT. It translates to CASSYGSSGSISGELFF.

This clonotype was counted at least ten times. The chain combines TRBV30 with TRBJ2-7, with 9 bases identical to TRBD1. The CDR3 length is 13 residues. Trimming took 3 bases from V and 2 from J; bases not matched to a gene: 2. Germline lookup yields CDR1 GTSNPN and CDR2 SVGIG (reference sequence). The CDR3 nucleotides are TGTGCCTGGAGGAGGACAGGGGCCTACGAGCAGTACTTC. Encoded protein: CAWRRTGAYEQYF.

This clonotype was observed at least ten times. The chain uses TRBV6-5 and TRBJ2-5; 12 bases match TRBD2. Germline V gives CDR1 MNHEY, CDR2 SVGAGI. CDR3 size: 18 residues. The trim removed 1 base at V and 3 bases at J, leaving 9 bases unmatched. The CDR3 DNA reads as TGTGCCAGCAGTTACTGGGGGACTAGCGGGTCTTCAAAAGAGACCCAGTACTTC. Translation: CASSYWGTSGSSKETQYF.

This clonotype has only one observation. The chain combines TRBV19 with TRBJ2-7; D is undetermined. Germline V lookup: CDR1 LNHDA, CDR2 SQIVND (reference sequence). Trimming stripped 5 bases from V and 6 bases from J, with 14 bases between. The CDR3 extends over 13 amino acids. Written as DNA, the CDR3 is TGTGCCAGTAGTCCCTACAAAGGAATCGAGCAGTACTTC. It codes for CASSPYKGIEQYF.

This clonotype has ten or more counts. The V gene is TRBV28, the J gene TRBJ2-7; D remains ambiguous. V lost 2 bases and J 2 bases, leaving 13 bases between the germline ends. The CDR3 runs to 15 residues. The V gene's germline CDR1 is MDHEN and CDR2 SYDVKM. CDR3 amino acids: CASSLIRRTAYEQYF. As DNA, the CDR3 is TGTGCCAGCAGTTTAATCCGAAGGACCGCCTACGAGCAGTACTTC.

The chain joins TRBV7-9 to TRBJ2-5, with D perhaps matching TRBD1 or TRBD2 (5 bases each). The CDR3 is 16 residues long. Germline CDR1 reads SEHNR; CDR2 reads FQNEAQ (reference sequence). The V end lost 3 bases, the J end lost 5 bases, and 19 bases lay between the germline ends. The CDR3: CASSFPLGGTRETQYF. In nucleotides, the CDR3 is TGTGCCAGCAGCTTTCCCCTTGGGGGTACGCGGGAGACCCAGTACTTC.

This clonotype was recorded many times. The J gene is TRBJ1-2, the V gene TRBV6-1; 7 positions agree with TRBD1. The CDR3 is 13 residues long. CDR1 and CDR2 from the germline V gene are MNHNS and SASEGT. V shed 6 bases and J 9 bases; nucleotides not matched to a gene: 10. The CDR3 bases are TGTGCCAGCAGGGGGGACAGCAAGGGCCGCTACACCTTC. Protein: CASRGDSKGRYTF.

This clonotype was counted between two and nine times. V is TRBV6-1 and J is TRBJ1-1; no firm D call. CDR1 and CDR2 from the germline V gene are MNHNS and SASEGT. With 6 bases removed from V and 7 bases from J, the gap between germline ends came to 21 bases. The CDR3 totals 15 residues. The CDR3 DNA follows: TGTGCCAGCAGCCCGACTCGGAACAAGGGAAATGAAGCTTTCTTT. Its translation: CASSPTRNKGNEAFF.

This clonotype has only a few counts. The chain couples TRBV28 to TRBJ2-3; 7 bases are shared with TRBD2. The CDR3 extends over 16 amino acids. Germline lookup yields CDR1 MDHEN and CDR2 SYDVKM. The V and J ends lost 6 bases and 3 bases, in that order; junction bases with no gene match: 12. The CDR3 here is CASSIRFAGETDTQYF. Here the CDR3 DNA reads TGTGCCAGCAGCATTCGGTTCGCGGGAGAGACAGATACGCAGTATTTT.

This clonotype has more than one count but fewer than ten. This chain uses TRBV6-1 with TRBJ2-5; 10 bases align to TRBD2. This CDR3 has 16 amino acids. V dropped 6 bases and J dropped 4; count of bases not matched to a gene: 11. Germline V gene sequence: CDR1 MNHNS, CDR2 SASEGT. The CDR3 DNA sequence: TGTGCCAGCAGCAAAGGGAGACTAGCGGGCGGAGAGACCCAGTACTTC. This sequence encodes CASSKGRLAGGETQYF.

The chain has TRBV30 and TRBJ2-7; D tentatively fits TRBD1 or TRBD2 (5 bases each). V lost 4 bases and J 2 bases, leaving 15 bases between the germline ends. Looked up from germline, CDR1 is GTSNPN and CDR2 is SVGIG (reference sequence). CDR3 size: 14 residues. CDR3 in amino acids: CAWTPGPGTYEQYF. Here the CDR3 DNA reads TGTGCCTGGACGCCGGGACCGGGGACCTACGAGCAGTACTTC.

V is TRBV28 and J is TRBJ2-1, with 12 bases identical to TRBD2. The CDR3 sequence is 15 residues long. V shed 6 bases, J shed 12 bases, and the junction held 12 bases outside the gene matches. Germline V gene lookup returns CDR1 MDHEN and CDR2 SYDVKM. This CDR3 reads CASSLALAGGPGQFF. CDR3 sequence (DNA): TGTGCCAGCAGCTTAGCTCTAGCGGGAGGGCCTGGGCAGTTCTTC. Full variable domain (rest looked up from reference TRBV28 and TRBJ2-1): DVKVTQSSRYLVKRTGEKVFLECVQDMDHENMFWYRQDPGLGLRLIYFSYDVKMKEKGDIPEGYSVSREKKERFSLILESASTNQTSMYLCASSLALAGGPGQFFGPGTRLTVL.

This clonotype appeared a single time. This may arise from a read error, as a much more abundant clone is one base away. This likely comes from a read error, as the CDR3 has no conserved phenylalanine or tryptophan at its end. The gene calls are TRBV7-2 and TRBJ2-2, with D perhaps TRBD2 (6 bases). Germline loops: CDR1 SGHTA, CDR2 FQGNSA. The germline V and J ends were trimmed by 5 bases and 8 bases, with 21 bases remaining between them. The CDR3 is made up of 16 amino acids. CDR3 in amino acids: CASSRGVGLQGGELFL. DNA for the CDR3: TGTGCCAGCAGCCGCGGGGTAGGCCTCCAAGGAGGGGAGCTGTTTCTT.

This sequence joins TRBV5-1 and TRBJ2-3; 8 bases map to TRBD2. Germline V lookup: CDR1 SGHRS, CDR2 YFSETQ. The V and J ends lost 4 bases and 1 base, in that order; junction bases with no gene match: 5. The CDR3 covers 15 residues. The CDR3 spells CASSKGLGGTDTQYF. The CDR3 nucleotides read TGCGCCAGCAGCAAGGGACTAGGTGGCACAGATACGCAGTATTTT.

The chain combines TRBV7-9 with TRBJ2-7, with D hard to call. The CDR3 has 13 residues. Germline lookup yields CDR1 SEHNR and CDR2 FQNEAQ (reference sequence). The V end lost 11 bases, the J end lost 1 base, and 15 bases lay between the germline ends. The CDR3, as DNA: TGTGCCGTTACGGCGAAGACTTCCTACGAGCAGTACTTC. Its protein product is CAVTAKTSYEQYF.

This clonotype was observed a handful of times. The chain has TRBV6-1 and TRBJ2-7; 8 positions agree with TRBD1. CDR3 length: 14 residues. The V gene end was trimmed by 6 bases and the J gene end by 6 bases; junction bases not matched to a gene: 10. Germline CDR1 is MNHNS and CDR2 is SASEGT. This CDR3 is CASRGPGGLIEQYF. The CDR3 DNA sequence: TGTGCCAGCAGGGGCCCAGGGGGCCTTATCGAGCAGTACTTC.

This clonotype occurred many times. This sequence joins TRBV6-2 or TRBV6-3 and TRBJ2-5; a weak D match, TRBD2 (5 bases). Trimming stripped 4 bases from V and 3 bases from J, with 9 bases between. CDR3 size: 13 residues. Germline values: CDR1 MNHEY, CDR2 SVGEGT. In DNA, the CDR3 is TGTGCCAGCAGTTGGACGGAGGAAGAGACCCAGTACTTC. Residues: CASSWTEEETQYF.

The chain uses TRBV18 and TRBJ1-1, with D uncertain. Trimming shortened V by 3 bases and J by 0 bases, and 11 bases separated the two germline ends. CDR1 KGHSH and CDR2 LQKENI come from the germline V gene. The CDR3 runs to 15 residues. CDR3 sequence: CASSPTPFVNTEAFF. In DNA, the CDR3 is TGTGCCAGCTCACCGACTCCTTTTGTGAACACTGAAGCTTTCTTT.

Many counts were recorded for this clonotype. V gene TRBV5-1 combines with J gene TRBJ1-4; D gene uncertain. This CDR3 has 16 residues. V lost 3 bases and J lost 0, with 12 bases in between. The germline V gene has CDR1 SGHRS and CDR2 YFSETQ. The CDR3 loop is CASSYGPVATNEKLFF. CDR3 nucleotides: TGCGCCAGCAGCTACGGACCTGTTGCAACTAATGAAAAACTGTTTTTT.

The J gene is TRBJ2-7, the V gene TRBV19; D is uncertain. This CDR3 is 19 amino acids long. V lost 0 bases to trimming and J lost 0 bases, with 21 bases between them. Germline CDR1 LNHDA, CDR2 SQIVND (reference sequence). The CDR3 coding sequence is TGTGCCAGTAGTATAGATCAAAAAATAGGCGGTTCTTTCTCCTACGAGCAGTACTTC. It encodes CASSIDQKIGGSFSYEQYF.

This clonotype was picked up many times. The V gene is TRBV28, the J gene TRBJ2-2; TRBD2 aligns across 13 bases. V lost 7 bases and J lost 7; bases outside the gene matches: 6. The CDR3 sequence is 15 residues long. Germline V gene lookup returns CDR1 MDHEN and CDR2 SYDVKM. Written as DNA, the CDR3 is TGTGCCAGCACCATGGGACTAGCGGGAATCGGGGAGCTGTTTTTT. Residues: CASTMGLAGIGELFF. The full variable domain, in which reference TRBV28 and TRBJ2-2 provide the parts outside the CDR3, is DVKVTQSSRYLVKRTGEKVFLECVQDMDHENMFWYRQDPGLGLRLIYFSYDVKMKEKGDIPEGYSVSREKKERFSLILESASTNQTSMYLCASTMGLAGIGELFFGEGSRLTVL.

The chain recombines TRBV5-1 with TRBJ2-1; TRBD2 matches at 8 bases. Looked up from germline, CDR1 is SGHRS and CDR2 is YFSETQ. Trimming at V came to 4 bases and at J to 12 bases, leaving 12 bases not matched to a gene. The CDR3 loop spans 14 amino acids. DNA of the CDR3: TGCGCCAGCAGCGCCACGTTCGGGAGGGGCGGGCAGTTCTTC. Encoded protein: CASSATFGRGGQFF.

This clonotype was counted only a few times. Written as DNA, the CDR3 is TGTGCCAGCAATCCCCCACAGGGCTACGAGCAGTACTTC. It translates to CASNPPQGYEQYF. J is TRBJ2-7 and V is TRBV6-1; tentatively, D is TRBD1 (6 bases). With 7 bases removed from V and 3 bases from J, the gap between germline ends came to 13 bases. Germline loops: CDR1 MNHNS, CDR2 SASEGT. The CDR3 runs 13 residues.

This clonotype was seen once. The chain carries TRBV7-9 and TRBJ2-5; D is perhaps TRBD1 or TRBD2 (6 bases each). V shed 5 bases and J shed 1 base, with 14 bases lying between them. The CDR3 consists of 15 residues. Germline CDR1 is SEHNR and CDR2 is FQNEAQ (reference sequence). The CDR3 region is CASSTRLGGQETQYF. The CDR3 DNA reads TGTGCCAGCAGCACAAGACTAGGGGGCCAAGAGACCCAGTACTTC.

CDR3 DNA sequence: TGTGCCAGCAGTGAAAACCCTAACGTCAGGACCGGGGAGCTGTTTTTT. It yields the protein CASSENPNVRTGELFF. The rearrangement joins TRBV2 to TRBJ2-2, with D uncertain. The germline V and J ends were trimmed by 2 bases and 5 bases, with 15 bases remaining between them. The CDR3 is 16 amino acids. The germline CDR1 and CDR2 sequences are SNHLY and FYNNEI.

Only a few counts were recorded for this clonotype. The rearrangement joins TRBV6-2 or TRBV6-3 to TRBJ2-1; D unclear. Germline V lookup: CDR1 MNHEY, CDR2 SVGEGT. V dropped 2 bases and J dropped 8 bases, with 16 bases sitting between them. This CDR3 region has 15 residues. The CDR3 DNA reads TGTGCCAGCAGTTACGCGGAGTTCTTGGACGATGAGCAGTTCTTC. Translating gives CASSYAEFLDDEQFF.